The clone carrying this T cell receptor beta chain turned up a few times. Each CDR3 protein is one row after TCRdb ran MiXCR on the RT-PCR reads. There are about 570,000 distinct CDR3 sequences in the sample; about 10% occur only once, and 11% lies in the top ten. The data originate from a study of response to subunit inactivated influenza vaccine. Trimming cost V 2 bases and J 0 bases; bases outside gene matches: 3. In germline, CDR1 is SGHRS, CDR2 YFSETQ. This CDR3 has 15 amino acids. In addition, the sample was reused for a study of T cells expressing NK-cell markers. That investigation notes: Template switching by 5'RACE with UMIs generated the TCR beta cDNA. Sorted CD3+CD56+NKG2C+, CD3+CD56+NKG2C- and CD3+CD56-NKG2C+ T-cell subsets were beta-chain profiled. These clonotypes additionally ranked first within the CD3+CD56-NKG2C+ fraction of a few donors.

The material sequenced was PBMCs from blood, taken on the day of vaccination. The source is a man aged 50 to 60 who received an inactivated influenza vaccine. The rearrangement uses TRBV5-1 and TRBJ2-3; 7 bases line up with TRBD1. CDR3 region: CASSFTGQSTDTQYF. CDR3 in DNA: TGCGCCAGCAGCTTCACGGGACAGAGCACAGATACGCAGTATTTT.